Below are 19 T cell receptor beta chains sequenced from a single sample in a study of cytomegalovirus exposure and HLA in healthy donors. With 60 Vbeta and 13 Jbeta primers, the PCR was carried out. TCRdb's copy holds only in-frame clones and misses some; the assay was immunoSEQ multiplex PCR. The profile shows about 140,000 clones, about 84% of them singletons. Sequenced: PBMCs. Source of these receptors: a woman aged 40 to 50 in good health and CMV-seropositive.

The V gene is TRBV18, the J gene TRBJ2-1; 8 nucleotides line up with TRBD2. The CDR3 consists of 16 residues. With 5 bases clipped from V and 0 bases from J, the junction kept 6 bases outside the gene matches. Germline V CDR1 and CDR2: KGHSH, LQKENI. The CDR3 region is CASSDKRGSSYNEQFF. The CDR3 bases are TGTGCCAGCTCAGACAAGCGGGGGAGCTCCTACAATGAGCAGTTCTTC.

The J gene is TRBJ1-4, the V gene TRBV28, with D maybe TRBD1 (6 bases). There are 15 residues in the CDR3. Trimming pared 5 bases from V and 7 bases from J, leaving 17 bases between. Per germline, CDR1 MDHEN and CDR2 SYDVKM. The CDR3 nucleotides are TGTGCCAGCAGTGACCCGGAAAGGGGGAGTGAAAAACTGTTTTTT. Its translation: CASSDPERGSEKLFF.

The chain employs TRBV20-1 and TRBJ1-1; 7 bases fit TRBD1. V gave up 3 bases and J gave up 14 bases; unmatched junction bases: 6. Germline V gene sequence: CDR1 DFQATT, CDR2 SNEGSKA (reference sequence). This CDR3 comprises 10 residues. The DNA for the CDR3 is TGCAGTGCTAGCGGGACAGAACTCTTCTTT. This gives the protein CSASGTELFF.

This chain connects TRBV28 to TRBJ1-1, with TRBD1 matching 11 bases. Per the germline V gene, CDR1 is MDHEN and CDR2 is SYDVKM. Trimming cost V 6 bases and J 7 bases; bases outside gene matches: 7. The CDR3 is 14 amino acids. For the CDR3, the DNA is TGTGCCAGCAGGGGACAGGGGGAGTGGGGTGAAGCTTTCTTT. Residues: CASRGQGEWGEAFF.

V is TRBV5-4 and J is TRBJ1-2; 9 bases line up with TRBD1. CDR3 size: 18 residues. V lost 4 bases to trimming and J lost 0 bases; unmatched junction nucleotides: 13. Germline V gives CDR1 SGHNT, CDR2 YYREEE (reference sequence). CDR3 sequence (DNA): TGTGCCAGCAGCCCCCCCTGGGGACAGGGACTAGCTAACTATGGCTACACCTTC. It yields the protein CASSPPWGQGLANYGYTF. The full variable domain, its missing parts supplied by reference TRBV5-4 and TRBJ1-2, is ETGVTQSPTHLIKTRGQQVTLRCSSQSGHNTVSWYQQALGQGPQFIFQYYREEENGRGNFPPRFSGLQFPNYSSELNVNALELDDSALYLCASSPPWGQGLANYGYTFGSGTRLTVV.

In this sample, this clone turned up a few times. The chain links TRBV19 to TRBJ2-5; 7 bases agree with TRBD1. Germline V gives CDR1 LNHDA, CDR2 SQIVND (reference sequence). Trimming removed 6 bases from V and 4 bases from J; junction bases left unmatched: 8. The CDR3 has 14 amino acids. The DNA for the CDR3 is TGTGCCAGTAGGGGAAGAGGGGGCGGAGAGACCCAGTACTTC. Its protein product is CASRGRGGGETQYF.

This chain joins TRBV7-9 and TRBJ2-5, with TRBD2 matching 7 bases. There are 14 residues in the CDR3. Germline assignment: CDR1 SEHNR and CDR2 FQNEAQ (reference sequence). V trimming: 2 bases; J trimming: 5 bases; junction bases outside the gene matches: 5. This chain's CDR3 is CASSLTGGGETQYF. The CDR3 DNA follows: TGTGCCAGCAGCTTAACGGGAGGAGGGGAGACCCAGTACTTC.

In this sample, this clone turned up a few times. The chain combines TRBV5-1 with TRBJ2-6; D uncertain. Trimming removed 0 bases at V and 0 bases at J, with 7 bases between. The CDR3 consists of 16 residues. Per the germline V gene, CDR1 is SGHRS and CDR2 is YFSETQ. The CDR3 DNA sequence: TGCGCCAGCAGCTTGGTTTTCGTCTCTGGGGCCAACGTCCTGACTTTC. The encoded protein is CASSLVFVSGANVLTF.

This CDR3 is CASRVAGGSYNEQFF. CDR3 nucleotide sequence: TGTGCCAGCAGAGTAGCGGGAGGTTCCTACAATGAGCAGTTCTTC. The chain links TRBV6-1 to TRBJ2-1, with 10 bases identical to TRBD2. CDR3 length equals 15 residues. V gave up 6 bases and J gave up 1 base; unmatched junction bases: 3. CDR1 is MNHNS, CDR2 SASEGT, per germline.

The J gene is TRBJ1-1, the V gene TRBV2, with 12 bases that match TRBD1. CDR1 is SNHLY and CDR2 is FYNNEI in the germline V gene. V shed 4 bases and J 5 bases; nucleotides not matched to a gene: 2. The length of the CDR3 is 14 residues. CDR3 nucleotide sequence: TGTGCCAGCAGTGCGGGACAGGGGGCTACTGAAGCTTTCTTT. It encodes CASSAGQGATEAFF.

This clone was observed once. The V gene is TRBV19, the J gene TRBJ2-1; the match to TRBD1 covers 8 bases. In germline, CDR1 is LNHDA, CDR2 SQIVND (reference sequence). The CDR3 is made up of 19 amino acids. The V and J ends lost 1 base and 5 bases, in that order; junction bases with no gene match: 16. CDR3 DNA sequence: TGTGCCAGTAGTATAGGTCAGGGACAGGCTAGGAACTGGAACAATGAGCAGTTCTTC. Its protein product is CASSIGQGQARNWNNEQFF.

V is TRBV7-6 and J is TRBJ1-4; TRBD1 matches 7 bases. The CDR3 is 16 amino acids. J was trimmed by 4 bases and V by 2 bases; bases with no gene match: 7. Germline-derived CDR1 and CDR2 are SGHVS and FNYEAQ. CDR3 sequence (DNA): TGTGCCAGCAGCTTATTTGACAGGGCACATAATGAAAAACTGTTTTTT. Its protein product is CASSLFDRAHNEKLFF.

The rearrangement links TRBV5-6 to TRBJ2-7, with TRBD2 as a possible D gene (6 bases). Looked up from germline, CDR1 is SGHDT and CDR2 is YYEEEE. The V and J ends lost 0 bases and 4 bases respectively, with 11 bases between them. The CDR3 has 14 amino acids. The CDR3 region is CASSLVGGRYEQYF. CDR3 nucleotide sequence: TGTGCCAGCAGCTTGGTCGGAGGGAGGTACGAGCAGTACTTC.

This clone was seen a handful of times. The chain links TRBV10-3 to TRBJ1-4; maybe TRBD1 (5 bases). The CDR3 runs to 13 residues. In germline, CDR1 is ENHRY, CDR2 SYGVKD. Trimming removed 4 bases at V and 8 bases at J, with 11 bases between. CDR3 sequence reads: CAISAQGGEKLFF. The CDR3 DNA reads TGTGCCATCAGTGCCCAGGGTGGGGAAAAACTGTTTTTT.

This sequence joins TRBV6-5 and TRBJ2-7; D is perhaps TRBD2 (6 bases). The V gene's germline CDR1 is MNHEY and CDR2 SVGAGI. The CDR3 consists of 14 residues. The V gene lost 8 bases and the J gene lost 3 bases, with 17 bases spanning the gap. Here the CDR3 DNA reads TGTGCCAGCGCTCCCTCCATGGGGGGCTACGAGCAGTACTTC. It encodes CASAPSMGGYEQYF.

The V gene is TRBV28, the J gene TRBJ1-4; 8 nucleotides match TRBD1. The trim removed 3 bases at V and 7 bases at J, leaving 4 bases unmatched. This CDR3 spans 14 amino acids. Germline values: CDR1 MDHEN, CDR2 SYDVKM. CDR3: CASSFFTGGEKLFF. CDR3 coding DNA: TGTGCCAGCAGTTTTTTCACAGGGGGTGAAAAACTGTTTTTT.

This rearrangement joins TRBV2 to TRBJ2-6; 8 bases map to TRBD1. This CDR3 is built from 16 residues. CDR1 and CDR2 from the germline V gene are SNHLY and FYNNEI. V trimming: 11 bases; J trimming: 0 bases; junction bases outside the gene matches: 9. The CDR3 loop is CAGGAGGPSGANVLTF. CDR3 DNA: TGTGCCGGTGGGGCAGGGGGCCCCTCTGGGGCCAACGTCCTGACTTTC.

This clone was recorded only once. The CDR3 nucleotides are TGTGCCAGCAGTTTATCTCCGGAGGGGACAGGGCCGTCCGATGAGCAGTTCTTC. It specifies CASSLSPEGTGPSDEQFF. This rearrangement joins TRBV28 to TRBJ2-1; TRBD1 aligns across 9 bases. The CDR3 spans 18 residues. V lost 1 base, J lost 8 bases, and 15 bases stayed unmatched. Germline CDR1 is MDHEN and CDR2 is SYDVKM.

V gene TRBV28 combines with J gene TRBJ2-7; a weak D match, TRBD2 (6 bases). Per germline, CDR1 MDHEN and CDR2 SYDVKM. With 5 bases removed from V and 1 base from J, the gap between germline ends came to 9 bases. The CDR3 length is 13 residues. The CDR3 loop reads CASSKGGSYEQYF. CDR3 nucleotide sequence: TGTGCCAGCAGTAAAGGAGGGTCCTACGAGCAGTACTTC.